The 32 T cell receptor beta chains below all came from one sample that was sequenced in a study of shared clonotypes between healthy human individuals. TCRdb keeps only in-frame clones here, not all; method: immunoSEQ multiplex PCR. The table records about 1 million clones, under 80% of them present only once. The sequenced material came from memory CD4+ T cells sorted from blood. The subset: CD45RA-negative fraction. Every receptor here comes from a man younger than 35 in good health.

CDR3 region: CASSLAARGFTDTQYF. CDR3 nucleotide sequence: TGCGCCAGCAGCTTGGCGGCCAGGGGGTTTACAGATACGCAGTATTTT. The chain couples TRBV5-1 to TRBJ2-3; 7 nucleotides line up with TRBD1. Germline V gene lookup returns CDR1 SGHRS and CDR2 YFSETQ. The CDR3 consists of 16 residues. J lost 3 bases, V lost 0 bases, and 7 bases had no gene match.

The chain carries TRBV19 and TRBJ1-6; the D gene is possibly TRBD1 (6 bases). This CDR3 has 15 residues. Trimming took 6 bases from V and 10 from J, leaving 19 bases between them. The germline CDR1 and CDR2 sequences are LNHDA and SQIVND (reference sequence). CDR3 region: CASSSSPGVGSPLHF. Written as DNA, the CDR3 is TGTGCCAGTAGCTCATCCCCAGGGGTGGGCTCACCCCTCCACTTT. Drawing the rest from reference TRBV19 and TRBJ1-6, the complete variable domain is DGGITQSPKYLFRKEGQNVTLSCEQNLNHDAMYWYRQDPGQGLRLIYYSQIVNDFQKGDIAEGYSVSREKKESFPLTVTSAQKNPTAFYLCASSSSPGVGSPLHFGNGTRLTVT.

V usage is TRBV11-2 and J usage is TRBJ2-3, with D possibly matching TRBD2 (5 bases). This CDR3 is built from 14 residues. V lost 6 bases, J lost 1 base, and 11 bases lay in between. Per germline, CDR1 SGHAT and CDR2 FQNNGV. The CDR3 reads CASRLAGGTDTQYF. In nucleotides, the CDR3 is TGTGCCAGCAGGCTAGCAGGAGGCACAGATACGCAGTATTTT.

The chain uses TRBV18 and TRBJ2-5; D possibly corresponds to TRBD1 (6 bases). The germline V gene has CDR1 KGHSH and CDR2 LQKENI. The CDR3 loop spans 14 amino acids. The V end lost 5 bases, the J end lost 1 base, and 11 bases lay between the germline ends. CDR3 residues: CASSIDRSQETQYF. CDR3 DNA sequence: TGTGCCAGCTCAATCGACAGGTCCCAAGAGACCCAGTACTTC.

The chain uses TRBV27 and TRBJ2-5; D remains unclear. Trimming removed 2 bases from V and 4 bases from J, with 14 bases in between. This CDR3 has 15 residues. Germline CDR1 is MNHEY and CDR2 is SMNVEV (reference sequence). CDR3 residues: CASSLISPGRETQYF. CDR3 coding DNA: TGTGCCAGCAGTTTAATTAGCCCGGGTCGAGAGACCCAGTACTTC.

The rearrangement uses TRBV18 and TRBJ2-3; unclear D gene. The CDR3 sequence is 14 residues long. Per germline, CDR1 KGHSH and CDR2 LQKENI. The V gene lost 0 bases and the J gene lost 5 bases, with 9 bases spanning the gap. The CDR3 here is CASSPPTHEDTQYF. CDR3 in DNA: TGTGCCAGCTCACCACCCACCCACGAAGATACGCAGTATTTT.

The genes are TRBV6-6 and TRBJ1-2; a weak D match, TRBD1 (5 bases). Trimming took 6 bases from V and 4 from J, leaving 9 bases between them. The V gene's germline CDR1 is MNHNY and CDR2 SVGAGI (reference sequence). CDR3 length: 12 residues. In DNA, the CDR3 is TGTGCCAGCAGGGAGACAGCCTATGGCTACACCTTC. Its protein is CASRETAYGYTF.

The gene calls are TRBV30 and TRBJ2-2; 10 bases are a match to TRBD2. Germline-derived CDR1 and CDR2 are GTSNPN and SVGIG (reference sequence). The CDR3 has 16 residues. V was clipped by 0 bases and J by 1 base; unmatched bases: 2. The CDR3 spells CAWSVPSGGNTGELFF. In DNA form, the CDR3 reads TGTGCCTGGAGTGTCCCTAGCGGGGGGAACACCGGGGAGCTGTTTTTT.

V and J are TRBV5-1 and TRBJ2-1; the D gene is possibly TRBD2 (6 bases). V lost 0 bases, J lost 9 bases, and 19 bases lay in between. This CDR3 is built from 16 residues. In germline, CDR1 is SGHRS, CDR2 YFSETQ. CDR3 region: CASSLVPGLGGSEQFF. The CDR3 DNA reads TGCGCCAGCAGCTTGGTCCCGGGACTGGGTGGCAGTGAGCAGTTCTTC.

The rearrangement joins TRBV19 to TRBJ2-1; 8 bases map to TRBD2. The CDR3 runs to 13 residues. J gave up 5 bases and V 11 bases, and 8 bases lay outside the gene matches. Germline CDR1 LNHDA, CDR2 SQIVND (reference sequence). The CDR3 nucleotides are TGTGCCGCGGGGGGCGCCGGGCACAATGAGCAGTTCTTC. Encoded protein: CAAGGAGHNEQFF.

Concerning this clone itself: The sample contains more than one DNA sequence encoding this CDR3. The chain combines TRBV10-1 with TRBJ2-3; no clear D. V lost 4 bases, J lost 0 bases, and 5 bases lay in between. This CDR3 is built from 13 residues. The V gene's germline CDR1 is WNHNN and CDR2 SYGVQD (reference sequence). The CDR3 region is CASSGTSTDTQYF. CDR3 nucleotides: TGCGCCAGCAGTGGGACCAGCACAGATACGCAGTATTTT.

V usage is TRBV7-8 and J usage is TRBJ1-1; possibly TRBD1 for D (5 bases). The CDR3 length is 14 residues. Germline CDR1 reads SGHVS; CDR2 reads FQNEAQ. V lost 1 base and J 4 bases, leaving 10 bases between the germline ends. The CDR3 is CASSLDGRVTEAFF. Written as DNA, the CDR3 is TGTGCCAGCAGCTTAGATGGCAGGGTCACTGAAGCTTTCTTT.

Comments on this clone: In the same sample, other DNA sequences code for this CDR3. The chain links TRBV18 to TRBJ2-3, with TRBD1 matching over 9 bases. V dropped 3 bases and J dropped 5; count of bases not matched to a gene: 3. The CDR3 extends over 14 amino acids. CDR1 is KGHSH, CDR2 LQKENI, per germline. CDR3 sequence: CASSPGQGIDTQYF. As DNA, the CDR3 is TGTGCCAGCTCACCCGGACAGGGGATAGATACGCAGTATTTT.

This chain links TRBV6-5 with TRBJ2-7; possible D gene TRBD2, 7 bases. CDR1 is MNHEY and CDR2 is SVGAGI in the germline V gene. The CDR3 has 13 residues. With 6 bases removed from V and 5 bases from J, the gap between germline ends came to 14 bases. As DNA, the CDR3 is TGTGCCAGCAGGCGGGGGTCAGGGGACGAGCAGTACTTC. This sequence encodes CASRRGSGDEQYF.

This clone has a single count. The sample holds other DNA sequences that translate to the same CDR3. This chain uses TRBV5-1 with TRBJ1-1; D call uncertain. V was shortened by 0 bases and J by 1 base, with 10 bases between the two germline ends. The CDR3 spans 15 residues. Germline V gene sequence: CDR1 SGHRS, CDR2 YFSETQ. Here the CDR3 DNA reads TGCGCCAGCAGCTTGGGCTCGGGAGGGAACACTGAAGCTTTCTTT. Protein product: CASSLGSGGNTEAFF.

This chain connects TRBV7-2 to TRBJ2-3; 12 bases align to TRBD2. The CDR3 covers 16 residues. Germline V CDR1 and CDR2: SGHTA, FQGNSA. Germline trimming cut 5 bases from V and 3 bases from J; bases unmatched to any gene: 6. As DNA, the CDR3 is TGTGCCAGCAGCGCCTCTAGCGGGAGGGGTACAGATACGCAGTATTTT. Translating it yields CASSASSGRGTDTQYF.

The chain has TRBV7-8 and TRBJ1-1, with a possible D match to TRBD1 (5 bases). The CDR3 spans 15 residues. Trimming stripped 2 bases from V and 3 bases from J, with 13 bases between. Germline lookup yields CDR1 SGHVS and CDR2 FQNEAQ. The CDR3 protein is CASSLRGGLDTEAFF. CDR3 sequence (DNA): TGTGCCAGCAGCTTAAGGGGCGGGCTAGACACTGAAGCTTTCTTT.

The J gene is TRBJ2-6, the V gene TRBV10-3, with TRBD1 matching over 11 bases. This CDR3 is built from 15 residues. Germline V gives CDR1 ENHRY, CDR2 SYGVKD. J was trimmed by 3 bases and V by 8 bases; bases with no gene match: 3. For the CDR3, the DNA is TGTGCCATCCGGACAGGGGGCGGTGGGGCCAACGTCCTGACTTTC. Translated: CAIRTGGGGANVLTF.

The chain combines TRBV7-9 with TRBJ2-2; 7 bases agree with TRBD1. Germline CDR1 reads SEHNR; CDR2 reads FQNEAQ (reference sequence). V was clipped by 3 bases and J by 0 bases; unmatched bases: 1. The CDR3 loop spans 15 amino acids. DNA for the CDR3: TGTGCCAGCAGCTTGACAGGGCCGAACACCGGGGAGCTGTTTTTT. Amino acids: CASSLTGPNTGELFF.

This clone turned up a few times. Distinct nucleotide sequences in the sample also encode this CDR3. The V gene is TRBV28, the J gene TRBJ2-7; D ambiguous. Trimming took 3 bases from V and 2 from J, leaving 8 bases between them. Germline V gene sequence: CDR1 MDHEN, CDR2 SYDVKM. CDR3 length equals 13 residues. In DNA form, the CDR3 reads TGTGCCAGCAGTTTGGTGCAGCCCTACGAGCAGTACTTC. It codes for CASSLVQPYEQYF.

The chain uses TRBV6-1 and TRBJ2-5; TRBD2 matches at 8 bases. The ends lost 5 bases at V and 5 bases at J; junction bases unmatched: 10. This CDR3 is 15 amino acids long. Germline CDR1 is MNHNS and CDR2 is SASEGT. The DNA of the CDR3 is TGTGCCAGCAGTTCTCGGGGGGGCCTTTTGGAGACCCAGTACTTC. Translated: CASSSRGGLLETQYF.

The genes are TRBV2 and TRBJ1-1, with TRBD1 identical over 11 bases. V shed 0 bases, J shed 7 bases, and the junction held 10 bases outside the gene matches. CDR1 SNHLY and CDR2 FYNNEI come from the germline V gene. The length of the CDR3 is 17 residues. CDR3 DNA sequence: TGTGCCAGCAGTGAAGCCATGCCAGGACAGGGGGCCAGTGAAGCTTTCTTT. Encoded protein: CASSEAMPGQGASEAFF.

V and J are TRBV5-1 and TRBJ2-3, with a possible D match to TRBD2 (7 bases). V was trimmed by 0 bases and J by 3 bases, leaving 11 bases between them. Germline values: CDR1 SGHRS, CDR2 YFSETQ. The CDR3 is made up of 15 amino acids. The CDR3 DNA sequence: TGCGCCAGCAGCTTGGTTGCGGGGGCAACAGATACGCAGTATTTT. Its translation: CASSLVAGATDTQYF.

This clone was counted a single time. The rearrangement joins TRBV2 to TRBJ1-1, with a tentative D call TRBD1 (6 bases). The V gene lost 7 bases and the J gene lost 6 bases, with 15 bases spanning the gap. The CDR3 sequence is 13 residues long. From germline, CDR1 is SNHLY and CDR2 FYNNEI. The CDR3 region is CASIFSDRAEAFF. The DNA for the CDR3 is TGTGCCAGCATTTTTTCGGACAGAGCTGAAGCTTTCTTT.

The V and J genes are TRBV15 and TRBJ1-1; D possibly corresponds to TRBD1 (6 bases). This CDR3 region has 16 residues. The V and J ends lost 2 bases and 3 bases respectively, with 16 bases between them. The germline gives CDR1 LNHNV, CDR2 YYDKDF (reference sequence). The CDR3 is CATSRPPAGADTEAFF. In nucleotides, the CDR3 is TGTGCCACCAGCAGACCCCCGGCAGGGGCGGACACTGAAGCTTTCTTT.

Points on this clone: At the DNA level, this CDR3 is encoded by other sequences in the same sample as well. V is TRBV4-1 and J is TRBJ1-5; D not certain. V was shortened by 1 base and J by 3 bases, with 7 bases between the two germline ends. Germline loops: CDR1 MGHRA, CDR2 YSYEKL. The CDR3 totals 14 residues. The CDR3 protein is CASSQGAINQPQHF. CDR3 DNA sequence: TGCGCCAGCAGCCAAGGGGCCATCAATCAGCCCCAGCATTTT.

The chain couples TRBV5-4 to TRBJ1-2; no clear D. The V end lost 0 bases, the J end lost 8 bases, and 14 bases lay between the germline ends. CDR3 length equals 14 residues. Germline CDR1 is SGHNT and CDR2 is YYREEE (reference sequence). CDR3 nucleotides: TGTGCCAGCAGCTTGGATCATCCAACCCGAGGCTACACCTTC. Encoded protein: CASSLDHPTRGYTF. The full variable domain, with the rest looked up from reference TRBV5-4 and TRBJ1-2, is ETGVTQSPTHLIKTRGQQVTLRCSSQSGHNTVSWYQQALGQGPQFIFQYYREEENGRGNFPPRFSGLQFPNYSSELNVNALELDDSALYLCASSLDHPTRGYTFGSGTRLTVV.

V gene TRBV7-9 combines with J gene TRBJ1-1; no clear D. Between the trimmed V and J ends, which lost 2 bases and 8 bases, there was a span of 12 bases. CDR1 is SEHNR, CDR2 FQNEAQ, per germline (reference sequence). The CDR3 length is 13 residues. The CDR3 DNA sequence: TGTGCCAGCAGCTTAACGCCGTCGCCGGAAGCTTTCTTT. Its translation: CASSLTPSPEAFF.

The chain carries TRBV28 and TRBJ1-2; a weak D match, TRBD1 (6 bases). The ends were cut back, 8 bases at V and 6 bases at J, with 16 bases in the middle. The CDR3 runs to 13 residues. Germline CDR1 and CDR2: MDHEN and SYDVKM. CDR3 loop: CASGRGALNGYTF. The CDR3, as DNA: TGTGCCAGCGGTCGGGGGGCGCTGAATGGCTACACCTTC.

The gene calls are TRBV6-1 and TRBJ1-5, with TRBD1 identical over 7 bases. CDR1 and CDR2 (germline): MNHNS, SASEGT. The CDR3 has 15 amino acids. Trimming at V came to 6 bases and at J to 2 bases, leaving 7 bases not matched to a gene. DNA for the CDR3: TGTGCCAGCAGGGCGACAGGGATTGGCAATCAGCCCCAGCATTTT. Protein: CASRATGIGNQPQHF.

The chain combines TRBV7-6 with TRBJ2-7; D gene uncertain. Trimming shortened V by 1 base and J by 6 bases, and 13 bases separated the two germline ends. This CDR3 comprises 14 residues. CDR1 SGHVS and CDR2 FNYEAQ come from the germline V gene. The CDR3 DNA follows: TGTGCCAGCAGCTTAGTACTGGGGTCGGGCGAGCAGTACTTC. Translation: CASSLVLGSGEQYF.

V and J are TRBV27 and TRBJ2-3; TRBD2 agrees at 11 bases. The length of the CDR3 is 16 residues. With 5 bases clipped from V and 2 bases from J, the junction kept 6 bases outside the gene matches. Germline V gene lookup returns CDR1 MNHEY and CDR2 SMNVEV (reference sequence). The CDR3 region has the DNA TGTGCCAGCAGTCTAATTAGCGGGAGGGCCACAGATACGCAGTATTTT. This sequence encodes CASSLISGRATDTQYF.